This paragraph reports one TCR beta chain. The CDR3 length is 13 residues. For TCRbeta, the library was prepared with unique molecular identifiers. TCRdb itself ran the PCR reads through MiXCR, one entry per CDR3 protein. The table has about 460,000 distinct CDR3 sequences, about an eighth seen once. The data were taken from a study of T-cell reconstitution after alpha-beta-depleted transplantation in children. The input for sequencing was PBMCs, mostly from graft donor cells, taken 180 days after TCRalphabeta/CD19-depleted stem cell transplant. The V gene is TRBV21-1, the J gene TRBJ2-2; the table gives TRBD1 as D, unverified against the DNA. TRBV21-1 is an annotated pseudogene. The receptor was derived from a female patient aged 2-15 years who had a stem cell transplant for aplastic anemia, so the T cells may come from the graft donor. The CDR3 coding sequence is TGTGCCATCTCCCAGGGAGACACCGGGGAGCTGTTTTTT. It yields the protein CAISQGDTGELFF.